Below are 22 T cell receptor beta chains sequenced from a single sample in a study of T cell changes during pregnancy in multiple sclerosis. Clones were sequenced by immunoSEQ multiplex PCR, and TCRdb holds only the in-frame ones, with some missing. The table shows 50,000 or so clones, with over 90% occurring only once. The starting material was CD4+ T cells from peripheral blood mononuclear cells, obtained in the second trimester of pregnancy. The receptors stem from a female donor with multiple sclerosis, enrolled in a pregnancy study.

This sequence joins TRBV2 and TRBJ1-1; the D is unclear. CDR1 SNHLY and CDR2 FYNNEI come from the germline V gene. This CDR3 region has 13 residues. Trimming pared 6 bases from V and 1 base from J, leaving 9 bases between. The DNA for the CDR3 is TGTGCCAGCAGCCGCACAGAGAACACTGAAGCTTTCTTT. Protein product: CASSRTENTEAFF.

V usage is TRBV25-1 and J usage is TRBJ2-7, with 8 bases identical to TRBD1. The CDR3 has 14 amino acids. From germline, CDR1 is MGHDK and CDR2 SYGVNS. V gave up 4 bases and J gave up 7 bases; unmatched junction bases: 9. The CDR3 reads CASSAITGGREQYF. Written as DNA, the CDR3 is TGTGCCAGCAGTGCCATTACAGGGGGGAGAGAGCAGTACTTC.

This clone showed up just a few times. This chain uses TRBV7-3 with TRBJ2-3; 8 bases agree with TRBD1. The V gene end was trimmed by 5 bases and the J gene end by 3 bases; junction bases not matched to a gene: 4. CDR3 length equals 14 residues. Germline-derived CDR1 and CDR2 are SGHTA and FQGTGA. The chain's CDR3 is CASSRTGTTDTQYF. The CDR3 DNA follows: TGTGCCAGCAGCCGGACAGGGACGACAGATACGCAGTATTTT.

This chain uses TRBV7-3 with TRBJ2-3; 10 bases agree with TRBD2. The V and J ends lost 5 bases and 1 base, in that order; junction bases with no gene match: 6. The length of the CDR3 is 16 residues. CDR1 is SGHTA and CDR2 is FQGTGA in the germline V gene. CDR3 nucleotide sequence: TGTGCCAGCAGCCACCCCGGGACTAGCGGCACAGATACGCAGTATTTT. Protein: CASSHPGTSGTDTQYF.

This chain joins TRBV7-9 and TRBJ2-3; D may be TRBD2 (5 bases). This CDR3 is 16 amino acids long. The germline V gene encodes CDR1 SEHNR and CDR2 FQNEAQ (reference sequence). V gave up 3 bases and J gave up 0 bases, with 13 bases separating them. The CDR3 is CASSFSVWGSTDTQYF. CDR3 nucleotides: TGTGCCAGCAGCTTTAGCGTTTGGGGTAGCACAGATACGCAGTATTTT.

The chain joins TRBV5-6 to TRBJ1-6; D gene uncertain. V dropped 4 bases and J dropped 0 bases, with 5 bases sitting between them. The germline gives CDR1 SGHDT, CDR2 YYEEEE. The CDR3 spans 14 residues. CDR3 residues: CASSLSSYNSPLHF. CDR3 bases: TGTGCCAGCAGCCTAAGCTCCTATAATTCACCCCTCCACTTT.

CDR3 amino acids: CASSLKGGSDYEQYF. For the CDR3, the DNA is TGTGCCAGCAGCTTGAAAGGAGGGTCCGACTACGAGCAGTACTTC. J is TRBJ2-7 and V is TRBV5-4, with D maybe TRBD2 (6 bases). CDR1 and CDR2 (germline): SGHNT, YYREEE (reference sequence). V lost 1 base, J lost 3 bases, and 14 bases lay in between. This CDR3 is 15 amino acids long.

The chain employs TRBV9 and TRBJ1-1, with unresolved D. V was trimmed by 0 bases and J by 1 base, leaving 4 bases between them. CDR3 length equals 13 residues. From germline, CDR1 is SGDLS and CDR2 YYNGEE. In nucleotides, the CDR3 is TGTGCCAGCAGCGTAGCCAGGAACACTGAAGCTTTCTTT. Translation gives CASSVARNTEAFF.

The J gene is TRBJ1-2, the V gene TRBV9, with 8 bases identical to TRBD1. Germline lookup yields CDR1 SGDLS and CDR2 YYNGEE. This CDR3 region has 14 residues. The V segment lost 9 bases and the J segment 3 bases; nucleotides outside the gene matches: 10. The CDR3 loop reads CATGQGLMDYGYTF. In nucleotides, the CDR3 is TGTGCCACCGGACAGGGCCTGATGGACTATGGCTACACCTTC. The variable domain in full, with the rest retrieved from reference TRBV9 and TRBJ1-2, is DSGVTQTPKHLITATGQRVTLRCSPRSGDLSVYWYQQSLDQGLQFLIQYYNGEERAKGNILERFSAQQFPDLHSELNLSSLELGDSALYFCATGQGLMDYGYTFGSGTRLTVV.

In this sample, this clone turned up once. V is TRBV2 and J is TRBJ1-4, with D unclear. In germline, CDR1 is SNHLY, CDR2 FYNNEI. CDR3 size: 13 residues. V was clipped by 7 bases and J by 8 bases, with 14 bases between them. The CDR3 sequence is CASTGSYEEKLFF. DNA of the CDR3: TGTGCCAGCACCGGGAGTTACGAGGAAAAACTGTTTTTT.

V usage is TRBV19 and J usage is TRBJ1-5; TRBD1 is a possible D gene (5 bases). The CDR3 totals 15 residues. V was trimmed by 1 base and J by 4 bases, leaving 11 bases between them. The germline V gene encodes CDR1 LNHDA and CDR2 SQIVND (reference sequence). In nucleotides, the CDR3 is TGTGCCAGTAGTATAGCCCTCGGGGGAAATCAGCCCCAGCATTTT. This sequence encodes CASSIALGGNQPQHF.

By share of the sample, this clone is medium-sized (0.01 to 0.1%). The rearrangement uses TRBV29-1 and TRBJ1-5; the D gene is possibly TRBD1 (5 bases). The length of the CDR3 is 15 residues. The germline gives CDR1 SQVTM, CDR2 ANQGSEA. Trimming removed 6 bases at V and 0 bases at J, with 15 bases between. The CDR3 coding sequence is TGCAGCGTCGTTGACAGCCCCGTTAGCAATCAGCCCCAGCATTTT. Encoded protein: CSVVDSPVSNQPQHF.

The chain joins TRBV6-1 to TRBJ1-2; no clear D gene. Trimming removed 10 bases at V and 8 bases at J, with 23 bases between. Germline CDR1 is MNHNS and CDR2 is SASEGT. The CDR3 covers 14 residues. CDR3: CAIEPRVEAYGYTF. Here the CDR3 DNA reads TGTGCCATCGAGCCAAGAGTTGAGGCGTACGGCTACACCTTC.

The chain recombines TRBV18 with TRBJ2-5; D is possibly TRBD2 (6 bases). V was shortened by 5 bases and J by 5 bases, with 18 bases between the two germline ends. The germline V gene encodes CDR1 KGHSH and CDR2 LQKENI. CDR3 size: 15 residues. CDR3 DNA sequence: TGTGCCAGCTCATCCCGCGGGGCTGGGTCGGAGACCCAGTACTTC. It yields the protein CASSSRGAGSETQYF.

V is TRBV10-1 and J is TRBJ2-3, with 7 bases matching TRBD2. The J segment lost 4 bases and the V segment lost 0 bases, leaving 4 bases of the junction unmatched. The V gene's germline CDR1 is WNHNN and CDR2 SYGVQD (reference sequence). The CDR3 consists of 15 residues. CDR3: CASSESGSGADTQYF. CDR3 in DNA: TGCGCCAGCAGTGAGTCGGGGAGCGGGGCAGATACGCAGTATTTT.

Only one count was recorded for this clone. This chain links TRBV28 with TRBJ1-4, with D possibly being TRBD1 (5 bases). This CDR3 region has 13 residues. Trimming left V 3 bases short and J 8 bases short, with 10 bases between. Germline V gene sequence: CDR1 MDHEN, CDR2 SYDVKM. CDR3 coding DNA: TGTGCCAGCAGTTTGAGGACACTCGAAAAACTGTTTTTT. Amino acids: CASSLRTLEKLFF.

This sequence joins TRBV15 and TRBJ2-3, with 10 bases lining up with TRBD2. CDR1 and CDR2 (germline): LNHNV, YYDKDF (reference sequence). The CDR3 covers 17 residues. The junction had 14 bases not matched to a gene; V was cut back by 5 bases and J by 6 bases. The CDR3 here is CATSAIGAGGPRDTQYF. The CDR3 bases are TGTGCCACCAGCGCTATAGGAGCGGGGGGGCCTCGCGATACGCAGTATTTT.

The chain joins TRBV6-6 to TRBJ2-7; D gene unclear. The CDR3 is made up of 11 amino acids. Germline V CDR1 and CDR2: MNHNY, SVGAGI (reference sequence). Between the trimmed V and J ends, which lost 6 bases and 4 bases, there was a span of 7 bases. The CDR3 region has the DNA TGTGCCAGCAGCGCCGGGTACGAGCAGTACTTC. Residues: CASSAGYEQYF.

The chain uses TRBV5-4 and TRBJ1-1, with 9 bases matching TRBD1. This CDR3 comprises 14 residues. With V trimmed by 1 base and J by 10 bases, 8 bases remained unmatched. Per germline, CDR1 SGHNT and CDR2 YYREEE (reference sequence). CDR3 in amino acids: CASSLTGGADVAFF. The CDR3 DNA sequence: TGTGCCAGCAGCTTGACAGGGGGCGCGGACGTAGCTTTCTTT.

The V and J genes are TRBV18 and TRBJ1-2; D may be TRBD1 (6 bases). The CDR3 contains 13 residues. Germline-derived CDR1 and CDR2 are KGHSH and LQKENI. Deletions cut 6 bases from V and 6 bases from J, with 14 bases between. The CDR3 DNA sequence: TGTGCCAGCTCCCCCGGGGGGGGCGATGGCTACACCTTC. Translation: CASSPGGGDGYTF.

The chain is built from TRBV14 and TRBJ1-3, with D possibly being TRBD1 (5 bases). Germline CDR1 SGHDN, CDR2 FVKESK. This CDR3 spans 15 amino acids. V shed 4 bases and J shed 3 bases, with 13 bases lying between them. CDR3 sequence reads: CASSLLGTSGNTIYF. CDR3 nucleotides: TGTGCCAGCAGCCTTCTCGGGACTAGTGGAAACACCATATATTTT.

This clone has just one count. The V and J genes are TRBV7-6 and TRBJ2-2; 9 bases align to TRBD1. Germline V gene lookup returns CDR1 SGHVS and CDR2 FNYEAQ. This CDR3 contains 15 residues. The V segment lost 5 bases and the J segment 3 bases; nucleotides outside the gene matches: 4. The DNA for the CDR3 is TGTGCCAGCAGCCGGACAGGGGTGGACACCGGGGAGCTGTTTTTT. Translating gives CASSRTGVDTGELFF.